The 20 T cell receptor beta chains presented below share a single source sample, sequenced in a study of cytomegalovirus exposure and HLA in healthy donors. PCR used 60 Vbeta primers and 13 Jbeta primers. Measured with immunoSEQ multiplex PCR; TCRdb has only the in-frame clones, and not every one. This table holds 95,000 to 150,000 clones, 77% found once. Sequencing was carried out using PBMCs. The receptor source for this set is a woman between 40 and 50 years old in good health and CMV-seropositive.

The rearrangement uses TRBV5-1 and TRBJ2-7, with a possible D match to TRBD2 (6 bases). From germline, CDR1 is SGHRS and CDR2 YFSETQ. V was clipped by 4 bases and J by 7 bases, with 15 bases between them. This CDR3 is 13 amino acids long. CDR3 in amino acids: CASSRADGGEQYF. The DNA for the CDR3 is TGCGCCAGCAGCCGGGCCGACGGGGGAGAGCAGTACTTC. Together with reference TRBV5-1 and TRBJ2-7, the CDR3 gives the full variable domain: KAGVTQTPRYLIKTRGQQVTLSCSPISGHRSVSWYQQTPGQGLQFLFEYFSETQRNKGNFPGRFSGRQFSNSRSEMNVSTLELGDSALYLCASSRADGGEQYFGPGTRLTVT.

The chain links TRBV9 to TRBJ2-7; TRBD1 agrees at 8 bases. V was pared by 3 bases and J by 7 bases, with 9 bases of the junction left unmatched. The CDR3 loop spans 14 amino acids. From germline, CDR1 is SGDLS and CDR2 YYNGEE. The CDR3 DNA reads TGTGCCAGCAGCGCCAGGGGGCAAGGATGGGAGCAGTACTTC. This sequence encodes CASSARGQGWEQYF.

This clone was recorded once. The chain combines TRBV7-3 with TRBJ1-1, with 7 bases matching TRBD1. The V gene's germline CDR1 is SGHTA and CDR2 FQGTGA. This CDR3 region has 14 residues. V was pared by 5 bases and J by 3 bases, with 6 bases of the junction left unmatched. CDR3 bases: TGTGCCAGCAGCGCGACAGGGCAGGACACTGAAGCTTTCTTT. Amino acids: CASSATGQDTEAFF.

The genes are TRBV7-3 and TRBJ1-1; 10 nucleotides match TRBD1. V lost 5 bases, J lost 1 base, and 4 bases stayed unmatched. CDR1 and CDR2 (germline): SGHTA, FQGTGA. The CDR3 length is 15 residues. The DNA for the CDR3 is TGTGCCAGCAGCCCGAGGACAGGGGGGAACACTGAAGCTTTCTTT. Its protein is CASSPRTGGNTEAFF.

This sequence joins TRBV6-5 and TRBJ2-3, with TRBD2 identical over 7 bases. Germline V gives CDR1 MNHEY, CDR2 SVGAGI. The trim removed 5 bases at V and 4 bases at J, leaving 9 bases unmatched. The CDR3 extends over 15 amino acids. This chain's CDR3 is CASSPRLATPDTQYF. In DNA form, the CDR3 reads TGTGCCAGCAGTCCGCGACTAGCCACCCCAGATACGCAGTATTTT.

Note on this clone: Within the sample, other DNA sequences also encode this same CDR3. The rearrangement uses TRBV21-1 and TRBJ2-7; the table names TRBD2, a call not compared with the DNA. TRBV21-1 is recorded as a pseudogene. The CDR3 extends over 16 amino acids. The CDR3 is CASTPPGGPYSYEQYF. DNA for the CDR3: TGTGCCAGCACCCCCCCAGGAGGACCTTATTCCTACGAGCAGTACTTC.

This clone has a handful of counts. This chain uses TRBV28 with TRBJ1-4; D call uncertain. V lost 4 bases to trimming and J lost 8 bases, with 23 bases between them. The CDR3 extends over 17 amino acids. Germline CDR1 MDHEN, CDR2 SYDVKM. This CDR3 reads CASSSQGGYEGIEKLFF. The CDR3 DNA sequence: TGTGCCAGCAGTTCCCAAGGAGGGTACGAGGGAATAGAAAAACTGTTTTTT.

CDR3 sequence reads: CASSAGTGRYGYTF. The DNA for the CDR3 is TGTGCCAGCAGTGCGGGGACAGGAAGGTATGGCTACACCTTC. The chain uses TRBV6-1 and TRBJ1-2, with 8 bases identical to TRBD1. CDR1 and CDR2 (germline): MNHNS, SASEGT. This CDR3 has 14 amino acids. J gave up 5 bases and V 4 bases, and 6 bases lay outside the gene matches.

V gene TRBV10-2 combines with J gene TRBJ1-1; D gene unclear. Trimming pared 5 bases from V and 0 bases from J, leaving 7 bases between. CDR1 WSHSY and CDR2 SAAADI come from the germline V gene. This CDR3 is 13 amino acids long. The CDR3 is CASSRGLNTEAFF. The DNA of the CDR3 is TGCGCCAGCAGTCGAGGGTTGAACACTGAAGCTTTCTTT.

This clone was picked up a small number of times. The chain links TRBV4-2 to TRBJ1-5; no clear D. Per germline, CDR1 LGHNA and CDR2 YNFKEQ. The CDR3 length is 15 residues. Trimming stripped 2 bases from V and 0 bases from J, with 8 bases between. CDR3 in amino acids: CASSQKADSNQPQHF. CDR3 in DNA: TGTGCCAGCAGCCAAAAGGCGGATAGCAATCAGCCCCAGCATTTT.

This chain links TRBV4-1 with TRBJ2-5; 8 bases match TRBD1. The germline gives CDR1 MGHRA, CDR2 YSYEKL. This CDR3 has 17 residues. J gave up 5 bases and V 5 bases, and 16 bases lay outside the gene matches. Here the CDR3 reads CASSKTETQGAGETQYF. The CDR3 DNA is TGCGCCAGCAGCAAGACCGAAACCCAGGGGGCTGGGGAGACCCAGTACTTC.

The J gene is TRBJ2-1, the V gene TRBV27; TRBD2 aligns across 7 bases. The CDR3 has 16 amino acids. Germline V gene sequence: CDR1 MNHEY, CDR2 SMNVEV (reference sequence). V gave up 8 bases and J gave up 7 bases; unmatched junction bases: 17. The CDR3 loop is CASHKGLAADLNEQFF. The DNA for the CDR3 is TGTGCCAGCCACAAGGGGCTAGCGGCCGATCTGAATGAGCAGTTCTTC.

This sequence joins TRBV2 and TRBJ1-4; 10 bases map to TRBD1. The J segment lost 0 bases and the V segment lost 6 bases, leaving 10 bases of the junction unmatched. Germline assignment: CDR1 SNHLY and CDR2 FYNNEI. CDR3 size: 18 residues. DNA for the CDR3: TGTGCCAGCAGCCGCCGACAGGGGGCCTTTGCAACTAATGAAAAACTGTTTTTT. Translation: CASSRRQGAFATNEKLFF.

This chain connects TRBV5-1 to TRBJ1-5, with TRBD1 matching over 7 bases. The germline gives CDR1 SGHRS, CDR2 YFSETQ. With V trimmed by 4 bases and J by 6 bases, 4 bases remained unmatched. The CDR3 covers 13 residues. DNA for the CDR3: TGCGCCAGCAGCGACAGGGAAGGTCAGCCCCAGCATTTT. It specifies CASSDREGQPQHF.

This rearrangement joins TRBV6-5 to TRBJ2-1; a weak D match, TRBD1 (6 bases). V was shortened by 7 bases and J by 7 bases, with 20 bases between the two germline ends. The CDR3 runs to 15 residues. CDR1 MNHEY and CDR2 SVGAGI come from the germline V gene. CDR3 sequence: CASTIHVKGGNEQFF. The DNA for the CDR3 is TGTGCCAGCACCATACATGTGAAAGGGGGAAATGAGCAGTTCTTC.

The chain uses TRBV11-2 and TRBJ1-5; no clear D gene. Deletions cut 2 bases from V and 0 bases from J, with 8 bases between. The germline gives CDR1 SGHAT, CDR2 FQNNGV. The CDR3 runs 15 residues. For the CDR3, the DNA is TGTGCCAGCAGCTTATCGCCTAATAGCAATCAGCCCCAGCATTTT. It translates to CASSLSPNSNQPQHF.

The chain employs TRBV21-1 and TRBJ2-3; the listed D gene, TRBD1, was not tested against the DNA. TRBV21-1 has pseudogene status. The CDR3 length is 16 residues. This chain's CDR3 is CAVSRVYRPSTDTQYF. The CDR3 DNA follows: TGTGCCGTCAGTCGTGTTTACAGGCCTAGCACAGATACGCAGTATTTT.

This chain joins TRBV28 and TRBJ2-3, with 8 nucleotides matching TRBD1. The CDR3 is 15 amino acids. With V trimmed by 3 bases and J by 3 bases, 5 bases remained unmatched. Germline values: CDR1 MDHEN, CDR2 SYDVKM. As DNA, the CDR3 is TGTGCCAGCAGTTTTGCAACAGGGGGTACAGATACGCAGTATTTT. It is translated as CASSFATGGTDTQYF.

The rearrangement uses TRBV13 and TRBJ2-7; 7 bases agree with TRBD2. CDR1 and CDR2 (germline): PRHDT, FYEKMQ (reference sequence). The V gene end was trimmed by 2 bases and the J gene end by 0 bases; junction bases not matched to a gene: 4. CDR3 length equals 15 residues. CDR3 nucleotides: TGTGCCAGCAGCTTAAGCGGGACCCGCTCCTACGAGCAGTACTTC. It yields the protein CASSLSGTRSYEQYF.

The CDR3 reads CASSDHPGGTEAFF. In DNA, the CDR3 is TGTGCCAGCAGCGACCACCCAGGAGGGACTGAAGCTTTCTTT. This chain links TRBV7-8 with TRBJ1-1; D is unresolved. Germline CDR1 SGHVS, CDR2 FQNEAQ. With 5 bases removed from V and 5 bases from J, the gap between germline ends came to 15 bases. This CDR3 is 14 amino acids long.